This TCR beta chain was found in a study of cytomegalovirus exposure and HLA in healthy donors. Study-level findings and limits: Compared with the roughly 700-donor mean, an Asian-associated ancestry cluster reportedly had fewer N-insertions, according to a later analysis. Highest at DRB1 and lowest at HLA-C, TCR association rates differed among HLA loci in a later analysis. In an earlier analysis, in some 500 donors, most V segments appeared productive either ~90% or ~30% of the time. The study found most TCR sequences rare, yet found some public TCRs in many donors.

The PCR had 60 Vbeta and 13 Jbeta primers. The method was immunoSEQ multiplex PCR; TCRdb's version includes in-frame clones alone and lacks a portion of them. Among 40,000 to 55,000 clones, around 70% were seen once, and the ten largest hold around 3.5%. About this clone: As yet, its antigen is unknown.

This CDR3 has 15 amino acids. In germline, CDR1 is SGHAT, CDR2 FQNNGV. V was trimmed by 5 bases and J by 0 bases, leaving 12 bases between them. The rearrangement joins TRBV11-2 to TRBJ2-3; maybe TRBD2 (5 bases). Sample: PBMCs. This clonotype was obtained from a woman in her twenties or thirties in good health and CMV-seronegative. The CDR3, as DNA: TGTGCCAGCAGCCCGAGACTACTTAGCACAGATACGCAGTATTTT. Amino acid sequence: CASSPRLLSTDTQYF. The full variable domain, rest sourced from reference TRBV11-2 and TRBJ2-3, is EAGVAQSPRYKIIEKRQSVAFWCNPISGHATLYWYQQILGQGPKLLIQFQNNGVVDDSQLPKDRFSAERLKGVDSTLKIQPAKLEDSAVYLCASSPRLLSTDTQYFGPGTRLTVL.